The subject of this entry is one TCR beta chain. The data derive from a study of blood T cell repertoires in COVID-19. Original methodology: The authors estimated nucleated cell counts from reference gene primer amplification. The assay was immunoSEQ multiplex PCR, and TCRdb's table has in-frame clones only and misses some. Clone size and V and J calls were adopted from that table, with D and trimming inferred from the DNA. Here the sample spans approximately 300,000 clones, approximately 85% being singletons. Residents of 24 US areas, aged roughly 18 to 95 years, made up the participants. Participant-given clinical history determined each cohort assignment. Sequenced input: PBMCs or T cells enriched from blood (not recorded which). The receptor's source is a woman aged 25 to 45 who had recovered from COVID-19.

The CDR3 reads CASRKRDRGSYEQYF. DNA for the CDR3: TGTGCCAGCAGAAAACGAGACAGGGGCAGCTACGAGCAGTACTTC. V usage is TRBV5-4 and J usage is TRBJ2-7; 8 nucleotides agree with TRBD1. Trimming took 5 bases from V and 3 from J; bases not matched to a gene: 10. The CDR3 is 15 residues long. CDR1 is SGHNT and CDR2 is YYREEE in the germline V gene (reference sequence).